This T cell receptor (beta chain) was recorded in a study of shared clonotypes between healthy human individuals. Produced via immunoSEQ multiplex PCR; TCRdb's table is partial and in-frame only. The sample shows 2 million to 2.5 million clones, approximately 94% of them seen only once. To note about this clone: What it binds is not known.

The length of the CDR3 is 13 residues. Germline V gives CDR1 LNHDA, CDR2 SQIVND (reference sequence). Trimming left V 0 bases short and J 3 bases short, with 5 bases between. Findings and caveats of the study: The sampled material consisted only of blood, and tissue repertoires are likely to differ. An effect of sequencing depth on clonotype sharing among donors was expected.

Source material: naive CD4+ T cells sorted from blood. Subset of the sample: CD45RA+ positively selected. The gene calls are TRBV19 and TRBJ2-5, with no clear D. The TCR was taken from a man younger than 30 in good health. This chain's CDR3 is CASSIERKETQYF. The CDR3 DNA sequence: TGTGCCAGTAGTATAGAGAGGAAAGAGACCCAGTACTTC.